Here is one T cell receptor (beta chain) with its context. Its antigen is currently unknown. This sample is part of a study of T cell responses to AZD1222 COVID-19 vaccine. Sequencing used immunoSEQ multiplex PCR; TCRdb keeps in-frame clones, though not all of them. The table includes about 150,000 clones, around 93% detected once. Study-wide results and caveats: Baseline seropositivity occurred in only six AZD1222 recipients. Nearly half of unique spike-specific TCRs reportedly avoided B.1.351 and B.1.1.7 mutated regions. Clonal diversity was possibly underestimated, and white British individuals and females predominated among donors. Vaccine-associated CD4 TCRs ranged over spike, dominating at 160-218 and 743-854.

The CDR3 consists of 15 residues. Germline V lookup: CDR1 SGHTA, CDR2 FQGNSA. Trimming cost V 0 bases and J 2 bases; bases outside gene matches: 3. The chain employs TRBV7-2 and TRBJ1-2, with 7 nucleotides matching TRBD1. The source of this sequence is an adult in good health. Sequenced here: peripheral blood, sampled on day 0 of AZD1222 vaccination. The CDR3 coding sequence is TGTGCCAGCAGCTTAGCCCTGACAGGGAACTATGGCTACACCTTC. Its protein product is CASSLALTGNYGYTF.